This TCR beta chain was recorded in a study of regulatory T cells in long-lasting Graves disease. Specified time point: newly diagnosed GD, antithyroid drugs for less than 3 months. PBMC RNA served as the TCR library source. HTBI primers from iRepertoire and Arm-PCR of CDR3 regions yielded the TCR beta libraries. TCRdb analysed the multiplex PCR reads with MiXCR anew, one entry per CDR3 protein. This sample has roughly 400,000 distinct CDR3 sequences; about 15% occur once, and the top ten carry about 8%. This clonotype came up many times. The germline gives CDR1 MDHEN, CDR2 SYDVKM. Between the trimmed V and J ends, which lost 4 bases and 2 bases, there was a span of 5 bases. This CDR3 is built from 12 residues. The same sample was also used in a study of T cells in Graves' hyperthyroidism and ophthalmopathy.

V usage is TRBV28 and J usage is TRBJ1-2; D uncertain. This sample comprised peripheral blood mononuclear cells (PBMCs), obtained at new diagnosis, from a patient treated with antithyroid drugs. This clonotype was sampled from a woman aged 40 to 50 with Graves disease. CDR3 residues: CASSSGNYGYTF. Here the CDR3 DNA reads TGTGCCAGCAGTTCGGGGAACTATGGCTACACCTTC.